Below are 30 T cell receptor beta chains sequenced from a single sample in a study of radiotherapy plus CTLA-4 blockade in lung cancer. Clones were read by immunoSEQ multiplex PCR, and TCRdb kept only the in-frame ones, dropping some. The table has around 120,000 clones, approximately 84% seen once. The specimen was peripheral blood, collected from a patient treated with radiotherapy plus ipilimumab. Receptor source: a human donor with non-small cell lung cancer who had a partial response to radiotherapy plus ipilimumab.

The rearrangement uses TRBV10-3 and TRBJ2-5, with D perhaps TRBD1 (6 bases). Germline V gene sequence: CDR1 ENHRY, CDR2 SYGVKD. CDR3 length: 13 residues. Trimming took 7 bases from V and 4 from J, leaving 13 bases between them. DNA of the CDR3: TGTGCCATCAACGCGGGCAGGGGAGAGACCCAGTACTTC. Translating gives CAINAGRGETQYF.

J is TRBJ2-7 and V is TRBV6-5, with 13 bases matching TRBD2. The CDR3 has 15 amino acids. J lost 6 bases, V lost 5 bases, and 7 bases had no gene match. Germline lookup yields CDR1 MNHEY and CDR2 SVGAGI. The CDR3 DNA is TGTGCCAGCAGTAACGGACTAGCGGGAGTTAGCGAGCAGTACTTC. Translated: CASSNGLAGVSEQYF.

The chain joins TRBV28 to TRBJ1-1; TRBD1 might be the D (6 bases). V was pared by 7 bases and J by 0 bases, with 18 bases between. Germline CDR1 MDHEN, CDR2 SYDVKM. The CDR3 runs 16 residues. In DNA, the CDR3 is TGTGCCAGCAATGGGGGCGCCGCGGGGGTGAACACTGAAGCTTTCTTT. It yields the protein CASNGGAAGVNTEAFF. Combining the CDR3 with reference TRBV28 and TRBJ1-1 gives the whole variable domain DVKVTQSSRYLVKRTGEKVFLECVQDMDHENMFWYRQDPGLGLRLIYFSYDVKMKEKGDIPEGYSVSREKKERFSLILESASTNQTSMYLCASNGGAAGVNTEAFFGQGTRLTVV.

In this sample, this clone turned up a few times. V gene TRBV5-4 combines with J gene TRBJ2-2; TRBD1 agrees at 7 bases. The CDR3 is 15 residues long. Germline-derived CDR1 and CDR2 are SGHNT and YYREEE (reference sequence). V trimming: 3 bases; J trimming: 5 bases; junction bases outside the gene matches: 7. Written as DNA, the CDR3 is TGTGCCAGCAGCTCAGCAGGGGGTCTAACCGGGGAGCTGTTTTTT. Protein: CASSSAGGLTGELFF.

The rearrangement uses TRBV7-9 and TRBJ2-7; 7 bases fit TRBD1. CDR3 length: 12 amino acids. Germline-derived CDR1 and CDR2 are SEHNR and FQNEAQ (reference sequence). V lost 10 bases to trimming and J lost 1 base; unmatched junction nucleotides: 4. This chain's CDR3 is CATRDRSYEQYF. CDR3 sequence (DNA): TGTGCCACCCGGGACAGATCCTACGAGCAGTACTTC.

This clone was found once. The chain links TRBV14 to TRBJ2-7, with 10 bases identical to TRBD1. Unmatched junction bases numbered 3, after V lost 2 bases and J lost 2 bases. The CDR3 runs 15 residues. The germline V gene encodes CDR1 SGHDN and CDR2 FVKESK. In nucleotides, the CDR3 is TGTGCCAGCAGCCAACGACAGGGGGCCACCTACGAGCAGTACTTC. The encoded protein is CASSQRQGATYEQYF.

The CDR3 nucleotides are TGTGCCAGCAGCTTAGAGTCCTCCGCGGGTTCCGAGCAGTACGTC. This sequence encodes CASSLESSAGSEQYV. The chain joins TRBV11-2 to TRBJ2-7, with D perhaps TRBD2 (5 bases). Germline CDR1 reads SGHAT; CDR2 reads FQNNGV. This CDR3 is built from 15 residues. Trimming removed 0 bases at V and 6 bases at J, with 15 bases between.

The chain employs TRBV6-5 and TRBJ1-5, with 9 positions matching TRBD1. V was pared by 4 bases and J by 6 bases, with 4 bases of the junction left unmatched. Germline V gene lookup returns CDR1 MNHEY and CDR2 SVGAGI. The CDR3 is 14 residues long. CDR3 in amino acids: CASSSGTGIQPQHF. DNA of the CDR3: TGTGCCAGCAGTTCCGGGACAGGGATTCAGCCCCAGCATTTT.

The V and J genes are TRBV28 and TRBJ1-2; 7 nucleotides line up with TRBD1. The V segment lost 1 base and the J segment 6 bases; nucleotides outside the gene matches: 8. This CDR3 spans 15 amino acids. The germline CDR1 and CDR2 sequences are MDHEN and SYDVKM. As DNA, the CDR3 is TGTGCCAGCAGTTTATATGGCAGGGGGTCTCATGGCTACACCTTC. Its translation is CASSLYGRGSHGYTF.

The chain couples TRBV30 to TRBJ2-7, with 11 bases lining up with TRBD2. V trimming: 4 bases; J trimming: 4 bases; junction bases outside the gene matches: 6. The V gene's germline CDR1 is GTSNPN and CDR2 SVGIG (reference sequence). The CDR3 consists of 14 residues. The CDR3 DNA follows: TGTGCCTGGAACGTTGGACTAGCGGGTTACGAGCAGTACTTC. It encodes CAWNVGLAGYEQYF.

This sequence joins TRBV6-5 and TRBJ2-1, with D maybe TRBD1 (5 bases). V was clipped by 7 bases and J by 8 bases, with 9 bases between them. The germline CDR1 and CDR2 sequences are MNHEY and SVGAGI. The CDR3 is 11 amino acids. The CDR3: CASNTRDEQFF. CDR3 DNA: TGTGCCAGCAACACCAGGGATGAGCAGTTCTTC.

This chain joins TRBV5-4 and TRBJ1-2; no clear D gene. Trimming cost V 0 bases and J 7 bases, with 13 bases left between them. The CDR3 is made up of 14 amino acids. The V gene's germline CDR1 is SGHNT and CDR2 YYREEE (reference sequence). This chain's CDR3 is CASSLGMEVGGYTF. In DNA, the CDR3 is TGTGCCAGCAGCTTGGGAATGGAGGTGGGTGGCTACACCTTC.

This clone was detected a few times. V gene TRBV5-3 combines with J gene TRBJ1-3; no definite D call. TRBV5-3 is an open reading frame whose function is uncertain. Trimming stripped 4 bases from V and 0 bases from J, with 11 bases between. The CDR3 is 15 residues long. CDR3: CARSPRLSSGNTIYF. CDR3 in DNA: TGTGCCAGAAGCCCAAGACTGAGCTCTGGAAACACCATATATTTT.

CDR3: CASHDRAAYGYTF. The CDR3 DNA reads TGTGCCAGTCACGACAGGGCAGCCTATGGCTACACCTTC. The chain recombines TRBV19 with TRBJ1-2, with 7 bases matching TRBD1. This CDR3 has 13 amino acids. The J segment lost 4 bases and the V segment lost 8 bases, leaving 7 bases of the junction unmatched. Germline V gene sequence: CDR1 LNHDA, CDR2 SQIVND (reference sequence).

This clone is a singleton in its sample. The gene calls are TRBV7-9 and TRBJ2-7, with 9 positions matching TRBD1. CDR3 length: 14 amino acids. Per germline, CDR1 SEHNR and CDR2 FQNEAQ (reference sequence). The CDR3 nucleotides are TGTGCCGGCAGCGGGACAGGGAGCTCCTACGAGCAGTACGTC. Residues: CAGSGTGSSYEQYV.

As to this clone: This sample includes further DNA sequences coding for the same CDR3. The chain has TRBV28 and TRBJ1-5; a possible D gene is TRBD1 (5 bases). Trimming took off 4 bases at V and 1 base at J, with 8 bases between the two ends. The CDR3 extends over 14 amino acids. The germline V gene encodes CDR1 MDHEN and CDR2 SYDVKM. The CDR3: CASSSGGSNQPQHF. DNA for the CDR3: TGTGCCAGCAGTTCTGGGGGGAGCAATCAGCCCCAGCATTTT.

The rearrangement links TRBV6-4 to TRBJ2-6, with 9 bases fitting TRBD1. Germline V CDR1 and CDR2: MRHNA, SNTAGT. This CDR3 region has 18 residues. J was trimmed by 0 bases and V by 3 bases; bases with no gene match: 6. The CDR3: CASSEGTGTSSGANVLTF. The DNA for the CDR3 is TGTGCCAGCAGTGAAGGGACAGGGACTTCCTCTGGGGCCAACGTCCTGACTTTC.

The chain uses TRBV14 and TRBJ2-2, with D possibly TRBD2 on 5 matching bases. The CDR3 is 15 residues long. The ends were cut back, 5 bases at V and 1 base at J, with 11 bases in the middle. Germline CDR1 SGHDN, CDR2 FVKESK. CDR3 loop: CASSTGLMNTGELFF. In nucleotides, the CDR3 is TGTGCCAGCAGCACCGGACTCATGAACACCGGGGAGCTGTTTTTT.

CDR3 protein: CASSSPGGPFGYTF. CDR3 coding DNA: TGTGCCAGCAGCTCACCAGGGGGCCCTTTCGGCTACACCTTC. The chain employs TRBV5-4 and TRBJ1-2, with 8 bases lining up with TRBD1. This CDR3 contains 14 residues. Germline trimming cut 3 bases from V and 8 bases from J; bases unmatched to any gene: 9. CDR1 is SGHNT, CDR2 YYREEE, per germline (reference sequence).

The V call is TRBV7-8, the J call TRBJ2-3; 10 nucleotides agree with TRBD2. Germline trimming cut 4 bases from V and 6 bases from J; bases unmatched to any gene: 16. This CDR3 contains 18 residues. Germline V gene lookup returns CDR1 SGHVS and CDR2 FQNEAQ. CDR3 bases: TGTGCCAGCAGCTACCATAGCGTCAGCGGGAGGGCCATTGATACGCAGTATTTT. This codes for CASSYHSVSGRAIDTQYF.

The chain has TRBV4-1 and TRBJ2-2, with D perhaps TRBD1 (6 bases). The CDR3 has 15 residues. The ends were cut back, 4 bases at V and 4 bases at J, with 13 bases in the middle. From germline, CDR1 is MGHRA and CDR2 YSYEKL. The DNA for the CDR3 is TGCGCCAGCAGCCCGCGACAGGTTATCACCGGGGAGCTGTTTTTT. It is translated as CASSPRQVITGELFF.

By share, this clone counts as medium-sized. The rearrangement joins TRBV2 to TRBJ1-2, with 8 bases that match TRBD1. The germline V gene has CDR1 SNHLY and CDR2 FYNNEI. This CDR3 is 14 amino acids long. The J segment lost 2 bases and the V segment lost 6 bases, leaving 5 bases of the junction unmatched. The CDR3 DNA reads TGTGCCAGCAGAGTTGACAGGGGAAACTATGGCTACACCTTC. Translating it yields CASRVDRGNYGYTF.

With regard to this clone: Additional DNA sequences in this sample encode the identical CDR3. The rearrangement uses TRBV27 and TRBJ2-1; 8 nucleotides line up with TRBD2. Germline V CDR1 and CDR2: MNHEY, SMNVEV (reference sequence). Trimming removed 2 bases from V and 0 bases from J; junction bases left unmatched: 0. The CDR3 extends over 15 amino acids. This CDR3 reads CASSLSGSSYNEQFF. CDR3 in DNA: TGTGCCAGCAGTTTAAGCGGGAGCTCCTACAATGAGCAGTTCTTC.

This clone was recorded only once. The rearrangement links TRBV10-1 to TRBJ2-5; 7 bases agree with TRBD2. The CDR3 is 17 amino acids. Trimming cost V 4 bases and J 5 bases; bases outside gene matches: 16. Germline CDR1 reads WNHNN; CDR2 reads SYGVQD (reference sequence). DNA for the CDR3: TGCGCCAGCAGTGCTAGCGGTAGTCCCGGGATGGGGGAGACCCAGTACTTC. Translation gives CASSASGSPGMGETQYF.

V gene TRBV7-8 combines with J gene TRBJ2-3; D might be TRBD2 (6 bases). Germline V gene lookup returns CDR1 SGHVS and CDR2 FQNEAQ. Between the trimmed V and J ends, which lost 5 bases and 6 bases, there was a span of 24 bases. This CDR3 contains 17 residues. CDR3 DNA sequence: TGTGCCAGCAGCCCGGATCGATTCGGCGGGGCGAGGGATACGCAGTATTTT. Translated, it gives CASSPDRFGGARDTQYF. Filled out from reference TRBV7-8 and TRBJ2-3, the complete variable domain reads GAGVSQSPRYKVAKRGQDVALRCDPISGHVSLFWYQQALGQGPEFLTYFQNEAQLDKSGLPSDRFFAERPEGSVSTLKIQRTQQEDSAVYLCASSPDRFGGARDTQYFGPGTRLTVL.

This clone was detected many times. The chain employs TRBV28 and TRBJ2-7; 10 nucleotides align to TRBD1. V dropped 4 bases and J dropped 3; count of bases not matched to a gene: 6. The CDR3 is made up of 15 amino acids. CDR1 and CDR2 (germline): MDHEN, SYDVKM. Here the CDR3 reads CASSSMDRGFYEQYF. The CDR3 nucleotides read TGTGCCAGCAGTTCTATGGACAGGGGGTTCTACGAGCAGTACTTC.

This clone turned up a few times. This sequence joins TRBV6-1 and TRBJ1-4; possibly TRBD1 for D (5 bases). The CDR3 loop spans 14 amino acids. In germline, CDR1 is MNHNS, CDR2 SASEGT. The ends were cut back, 5 bases at V and 7 bases at J, with 14 bases in the middle. DNA for the CDR3: TGTGCCAGCAGTCCTCCGGGACTGCCTGAAAAACTGTTTTTT. Encoded protein: CASSPPGLPEKLFF.

The chain is built from TRBV6-5 and TRBJ2-1; 13 bases are shared with TRBD2. Trimming took 6 bases from V and 7 from J; bases not matched to a gene: 6. The V gene's germline CDR1 is MNHEY and CDR2 SVGAGI. This CDR3 region has 15 residues. The CDR3 spells CASSIGLAGVNEQFF. For the CDR3, the DNA is TGTGCCAGCAGCATTGGACTAGCGGGAGTGAATGAGCAGTTCTTC.

The V and J genes are TRBV4-3 and TRBJ1-1, with D hard to call. The V and J ends lost 1 base and 3 bases respectively, with 15 bases between them. The CDR3 is 16 amino acids. The V gene's germline CDR1 is LGHNA and CDR2 YSLEER. The CDR3 reads CASSQGWIGLDTEAFF. CDR3 DNA: TGCGCCAGCAGCCAAGGCTGGATTGGACTAGACACTGAAGCTTTCTTT.

This chain connects TRBV28 to TRBJ2-7; 9 bases map to TRBD1. CDR3 length: 15 residues. The ends lost 2 bases at V and 4 bases at J; junction bases unmatched: 6. Germline-derived CDR1 and CDR2 are MDHEN and SYDVKM. The CDR3 DNA reads as TGTGCCAGCAGTTTAGATGACAGGGGGGAATACGAGCAGTACTTC. It specifies CASSLDDRGEYEQYF.